This T cell receptor beta chain was sequenced in a study of T cells in Graves' hyperthyroidism and ophthalmopathy. Thyroid ultrasound, orbital computed tomography, clinical symptoms, and serum thyroxine and TRAb underpinned diagnoses. As to this clonotype: Its target is not known.

The TCR beta CDR3 regions underwent amplification using RNA transcripts as the source. A set of HTBI primers served as the primers for a first-round RT-PCR of the TCR CDR3. TCRdb redid the calling of the multiplex PCR reads with MiXCR, one entry per CDR3 protein. Of approximately 600,000 distinct CDR3 sequences listed, around 16% are singletons. CDR1 and CDR2 from the germline V gene are LGHDT and YNNKEL (reference sequence). The CDR3 totals 12 residues. V lost 8 bases to trimming and J lost 5 bases, with 12 bases between them. The study's findings and limits: By a 13 V-J model, ophthalmopathy was set apart from stable hyperthyroidism. In blood, most of the thyroid clonotypes expanded above 0.001 were also present.

Material for sequencing was blood. V and J are TRBV3-1 and TRBJ2-5; no firm D call. This clonotype originated in a woman in her 30s with Graves' hyperthyroidism. CDR3 DNA sequence: TGTGCCAGCGTACCCGATCGGGAGACCCAGTACTTC. Its translation is CASVPDRETQYF.